Below, 21 T cell receptor beta chains from the same sample are listed, as sequenced in a study of shared clonotypes between healthy human individuals. The repertoire was sequenced with immunoSEQ multiplex PCR; TCRdb's copy has only in-frame clones and lacks some. The sample has approximately 2,300,000 clones; 92% are singletons. The sequencing sample was made of naive CD4+ T cells from PBMCs. Subset indicated: CD45RA+ positively selected. The origin of the receptors is a man aged 18 to 29 in good health. Some clones in this sample may be carry-over from other donors' samples.

V gene TRBV7-6 combines with J gene TRBJ2-5, with D perhaps TRBD2 (5 bases). The CDR3 runs 14 residues. Germline-derived CDR1 and CDR2 are SGHVS and FNYEAQ. The ends were cut back, 2 bases at V and 4 bases at J, with 11 bases in the middle. Written as DNA, the CDR3 is TGTGCCAGCAGCTTAAACGCCCGGGGAGAGACCCAGTACTTC. Translated, it gives CASSLNARGETQYF.

V is TRBV4-2 and J is TRBJ2-1; 9 bases are a match to TRBD2. The germline V gene has CDR1 LGHNA and CDR2 YNFKEQ. V gave up 2 bases and J gave up 5 bases; unmatched junction bases: 4. This CDR3 contains 15 residues. The CDR3 region is CASSQLAGADNEQFF. As DNA, the CDR3 is TGTGCCAGCAGCCAATTAGCGGGGGCTGACAATGAGCAGTTCTTC.

The chain has TRBV2 and TRBJ2-7, with D tentatively TRBD1 (5 bases). CDR1 SNHLY and CDR2 FYNNEI come from the germline V gene. With 6 bases removed from V and 2 bases from J, the gap between germline ends came to 14 bases. The CDR3 has 14 residues. The CDR3 spells CASSRRQSPYEQYF. The CDR3 region has the DNA TGTGCCAGCAGCCGGAGACAGTCACCCTACGAGCAGTACTTC. The full variable domain, completed using reference TRBV2 and TRBJ2-7, is EPEVTQTPSHQVTQMGQEVILRCVPISNHLYFYWYRQILGQKVEFLVSFYNNEISEKSEIFDDQFSVERPDGSNFTLKIRSTKLEDSAMYFCASSRRQSPYEQYFGPGTRLTVT.

The chain combines TRBV28 with TRBJ1-6; D is ambiguous. Trimming shortened V by 7 bases and J by 5 bases, and 12 bases separated the two germline ends. This CDR3 region has 14 residues. Germline V lookup: CDR1 MDHEN, CDR2 SYDVKM. This CDR3 is CASMSRSNNSPLHF. CDR3 sequence (DNA): TGTGCCAGCATGAGCAGGTCAAATAATTCACCCCTCCACTTT.

The genes are TRBV7-3 and TRBJ2-1; D is perhaps TRBD2 (6 bases). V was trimmed by 0 bases and J by 1 base, leaving 10 bases between them. This CDR3 has 16 residues. Germline CDR1 and CDR2: SGHTA and FQGTGA. The DNA of the CDR3 is TGTGCCAGCAGCTTAACGGCAGGGAGGTCCTACAATGAGCAGTTCTTC. Translation: CASSLTAGRSYNEQFF.

This sequence joins TRBV4-2 and TRBJ2-1; D is ambiguous. The CDR3 has 14 residues. The germline CDR1 and CDR2 sequences are LGHNA and YNFKEQ. V dropped 2 bases and J dropped 7 bases, with 12 bases sitting between them. CDR3 residues: CASSQLTFRNEQFF. DNA of the CDR3: TGTGCCAGCAGCCAACTGACTTTCCGTAATGAGCAGTTCTTC.

The rearrangement joins TRBV5-4 to TRBJ2-7; 7 bases are shared with TRBD1. From germline, CDR1 is SGHNT and CDR2 YYREEE (reference sequence). Trimming at V came to 4 bases and at J to 0 bases, leaving 7 bases not matched to a gene. CDR3 length equals 15 residues. The CDR3 loop reads CASSPPGQLSYEQYF. The CDR3 DNA reads as TGTGCCAGCAGCCCTCCGGGACAGCTCTCCTACGAGCAGTACTTC.

On this clone: Other DNA sequences in the sample encode the same CDR3. CDR3 sequence (DNA): TGCGCCAGCAGCTCCACTAGCGGCTCCTACAATGAGCAGTTCTTC. Protein sequence: CASSSTSGSYNEQFF. The V call is TRBV5-1, the J call TRBJ2-1; 8 bases are a match to TRBD2. Per germline, CDR1 SGHRS and CDR2 YFSETQ. The junction had 2 bases not matched to a gene; V was cut back by 3 bases and J by 0 bases. This CDR3 is 15 amino acids long.

The rearrangement joins TRBV9 to TRBJ2-1; D possibly uses TRBD1 or TRBD2 (6 bases each). CDR3 length equals 16 residues. Per germline, CDR1 SGDLS and CDR2 YYNGEE. Between the trimmed V and J ends, which lost 3 bases and 3 bases, there was a span of 16 bases. Written as DNA, the CDR3 is TGTGCCAGCAGCGAGGGGGGCCCAAACCTCTACAATGAGCAGTTCTTC. It codes for CASSEGGPNLYNEQFF.

The table lists this clone with a few counts. CDR3 nucleotides: TGTGCCAGCAGCCCACCCCGGGGGGACTTCTCCCCTGAAGCTTTCTTT. Its protein product is CASSPPRGDFSPEAFF. The gene calls are TRBV7-2 and TRBJ1-1, with D perhaps matching TRBD1 (5 bases). CDR3 length: 16 amino acids. The V end was cut by 5 bases, the J end by 6 bases, with 22 bases between. Looked up from germline, CDR1 is SGHTA and CDR2 is FQGNSA.

The J gene is TRBJ2-1, the V gene TRBV2; 9 positions match TRBD2. J was trimmed by 8 bases and V by 2 bases; bases with no gene match: 10. Germline CDR1 SNHLY, CDR2 FYNNEI. This CDR3 has 16 amino acids. CDR3 residues: CASSETGPSGEDEQFF. The CDR3 DNA sequence: TGTGCCAGCAGTGAAACGGGACCTAGCGGGGAGGATGAGCAGTTCTTC.

This sequence joins TRBV4-3 and TRBJ2-7; perhaps TRBD2 as D (5 bases). The CDR3 runs 18 residues. V lost 0 bases and J 1 base, leaving 19 bases between the germline ends. Germline CDR1 LGHNA, CDR2 YSLEER. DNA of the CDR3: TGCGCCAGCAGCCAAGATTTAATCCCGATAGCGCGGTCCTACGAGCAGTACTTC. It is translated as CASSQDLIPIARSYEQYF.

This clone was detected only once. V gene TRBV27 combines with J gene TRBJ1-3, with no clear D. CDR3 size: 18 residues. Per the germline V gene, CDR1 is MNHEY and CDR2 is SMNVEV (reference sequence). Trimming removed 0 bases from V and 3 bases from J, with 18 bases in between. CDR3 residues: CASSLSSLGPVYGNTIYF. The CDR3 DNA reads as TGTGCCAGCAGTTTATCGTCCTTAGGGCCGGTTTATGGAAACACCATATATTTT.

This sequence joins TRBV5-4 and TRBJ2-7; 8 bases align to TRBD1. V dropped 4 bases and J dropped 6; count of bases not matched to a gene: 9. CDR3 length: 14 amino acids. Germline-derived CDR1 and CDR2 are SGHNT and YYREEE (reference sequence). CDR3 region: CASSPLTGDLEQYF. The CDR3 coding sequence is TGTGCCAGCAGCCCTCTGACAGGGGACCTCGAGCAGTACTTC.

The chain links TRBV18 to TRBJ2-3; TRBD1 might be the D (6 bases). Germline loops: CDR1 KGHSH, CDR2 LQKENI. This CDR3 has 15 amino acids. V lost 2 bases and J 6 bases, leaving 15 bases between the germline ends. CDR3 DNA sequence: TGTGCCAGCTCACCAGGTGGGGGCTTGGACGATACGCAGTATTTT. Its translation is CASSPGGGLDDTQYF.

The V gene is TRBV7-9, the J gene TRBJ2-2; TRBD2 is a possible D gene (6 bases). The V end was cut by 6 bases, the J end by 1 base, with 12 bases between. Germline lookup yields CDR1 SEHNR and CDR2 FQNEAQ (reference sequence). The CDR3 is 15 amino acids. CDR3 amino acids: CASRAGSGNTGELFF. The CDR3 DNA is TGTGCCAGCAGGGCGGGTAGCGGGAACACCGGGGAGCTGTTTTTT.

The rearrangement joins TRBV28 to TRBJ1-5, with D possibly matching TRBD1 (6 bases). Trimming removed 2 bases from V and 3 bases from J, with 17 bases in between. This CDR3 spans 17 amino acids. In germline, CDR1 is MDHEN, CDR2 SYDVKM. The CDR3 here is CASSLGWGGTNNQPQHF. Written as DNA, the CDR3 is TGTGCCAGCAGTTTAGGTTGGGGGGGGACAAACAATCAGCCCCAGCATTTT.

This sequence joins TRBV7-7 and TRBJ2-5; the match to TRBD1 covers 7 bases. The V segment lost 5 bases and the J segment 5 bases; nucleotides outside the gene matches: 5. The CDR3 is made up of 13 amino acids. Germline CDR1 and CDR2: SSHAT and FNYEAQ (reference sequence). The CDR3 loop is CASSVAGGETQYF. In DNA, the CDR3 is TGTGCCAGCAGCGTTGCAGGGGGTGAGACCCAGTACTTC. Based on the CDR3 plus reference TRBV7-7 and TRBJ2-5, the full variable domain is GAGVSQSPRYKVTKRGQDVTLRCDPISSHATLYWYQQALGQGPEFLTYFNYEAQPDKSGLPSDRFSAERPEGSISTLTIQRTEQRDSAMYRCASSVAGGETQYFGPGTRLLVL.

J is TRBJ1-4 and V is TRBV5-5; TRBD1 might be the D (6 bases). The CDR3 length is 15 residues. V was shortened by 5 bases and J by 8 bases, with 19 bases between the two germline ends. Germline CDR1 reads SGHKS; CDR2 reads YYEKEE (reference sequence). The CDR3 nucleotides read TGTGCCAGCAGTCGCGCGCTACAGGGTGGAGAAAAACTGTTTTTT. Residues: CASSRALQGGEKLFF.

V and J are TRBV25-1 and TRBJ1-1; possibly TRBD1 for D (6 bases). Trimming took 8 bases from V and 9 from J, leaving 13 bases between them. This CDR3 has 11 amino acids. CDR1 MGHDK and CDR2 SYGVNS come from the germline V gene. As DNA, the CDR3 is TGTGCCAGCGCTATCCAGGGGAAAGCTTTCTTT. It is translated as CASAIQGKAFF.

The V call is TRBV7-2, the J call TRBJ1-2, with D possibly matching TRBD1 (5 bases). The CDR3 has 13 residues. From germline, CDR1 is SGHTA and CDR2 FQGNSA. V dropped 0 bases and J dropped 4 bases, with 6 bases sitting between them. The CDR3 DNA sequence: TGTGCCAGCAGCTTAGCGGACATCTATGGCTACACCTTC. Amino acid sequence: CASSLADIYGYTF.